A single T cell receptor beta chain is shown here with its context. The antigen it binds to is not known. No much larger clone is present one base from it, and per-base qualities are unavailable. Healthy HIV-negative adults with no recently reported acute infections or vaccinations were included as donors. Only Caucasian adults living in Nashville, Tennessee, USA were represented among the donors. CD4+ T cells were enriched through magnetic negative selection, after which naive cells were positively selected on CD45RA and the remaining negative fraction served as the memory subset. Blood was obtained by leukapheresis, after which PBMCs were separated by Ficoll-Histopaque density gradient centrifugation and cryopreserved in liquid nitrogen vapor phase. Analytical flow cytometry was used to check the purity and quantity of each magnetically sorted T cell population. Genomic DNA was isolated from every sorted fraction and measured by UV absorbance on a Nanodrop 2000c.

The data are from a study of shared clonotypes between healthy human individuals (dated by TCRdb to the early 2020s). About the study as a whole: The cohort included a few men and a couple of women between 18 and 49 years of age. Per donor, three plates each were used for CD4 naive and CD4 memory, two for CD8 naive, and one for CD8 memory. The study deeply sequenced blood TCR repertoires of about 5 healthy adults to estimate repertoire size and the extent of clonotype sharing between individuals. Libraries were prepared and TCR repertoires were sequenced by different laboratories using diverse techniques, in order to increase sequencing depth and limit assay-specific biases. Per donor, leukapheresis produced somewhere between about 0.9 and 10 billion PBMCs. Overall study outcomes, separate from this receptor: Compared with non-shared clonotypes, the clonotypes found in all four sorted-subset donors had higher generation probabilities. Only blood was sampled, and tissue TCR repertoires likely differ from those in blood. Across a few donors, roughly 5.1% of naive CD4, roughly 3.5% of naive CD8, about 2.3% of memory CD4, and 0.4% of memory CD8 clonotypes were shared. The small number of donors limited the genetic and exposure-history diversity represented. Pairwise subsampling led to the expectation that sequencing depth would affect the degree of clonotype sharing among donors. Even with the large sequencing depth, rarefaction of the sorted-subset datasets indicated that sequencing was incomplete. Estimated clonotype richness was generally larger for naive than for memory subsets.

V gives up 1 base and J gives up 0 bases, and the segment between their germline ends measures 8 bases. CDR1 is given as MGHDK and CDR2 as SYGVNS, both from the germline V gene. The CDR3 holds 15 amino acids from the cysteine to the phenylalanine. CDR3 DNA is the only sequence kept; it has 45 bases, read in frame from the first base. Using the deep immunoSEQ assay, TCR CDR3 regions were amplified from genomic DNA by multiplex PCR. Extracted genomic DNA from each cell subset was spread evenly across all wells of several immunoSEQ 96-well plates, with each plate serving as a replicate. For sorted subsets, about 210 ng of genomic DNA, equivalent to tens of thousands of T cell genomes, went into each replicate PCR. Purified libraries were quantified with a Qubit 3.0 fluorometer, sized on a Bioanalyzer 2100, and re-quantified with the KAPA Library Quantification kit. Every immunoSEQ 96-well plate was sequenced on a separate single-read 150-cycle Illumina NextSeq 550 flow cell. From the authors' description of their analysis: The immunoSEQ output contained only junctional sequences without quality scores, so filtering could not match that applied to full-length reads. To assign V/J genes and CDR3, sequences were annotated against IMGT germline references using PyIR, a Python wrapper for IgBLAST v1.9. Reads with weak V/J assignments (E-value above 1e-6), missing CDR3, stop codons, out-of-frame junctions, or ambiguous translated residues were removed. V3J clonotypes were defined as sequences sharing the same inferred V gene, J gene, and CDR3 amino acid sequence. To compute the percentage overlap between repertoires, the number of shared unique clonotypes was divided by the size of the smaller repertoire. Three approaches were used to assess repertoire richness: RTK rarefaction, the Chao1 estimator, and Recon v2.1 estimates of unobserved clonotypes. OLGA was used to compute generation probabilities for all TCRbeta clonotypes that the gDNA method yielded from a few donors. Drawn from immuneACCESS, this table holds only the in-frame rearrangements with V and J called that TCRdb kept. Clones are partly lost; checked studies trace under half to an unresolved V gene and leave the rest unexplained. The V and J calls and the clone size are those of that table, but D and trimming were determined from the DNA. The sample table holds 2 million to 2.5 million clones, of which 85% to 95% were seen once. 0.37% of the sample is held by the ten biggest clonotypes.

What was sequenced was naive CD4+ T cells from PBMCs. The sample's cell subset or site label is to be understood as: CD45RA+ positively selected. This receptor was identified in a man between 18 and 29 years old in good health. Some clones in this sample may be carry-over from other donors' samples. This chain is built from TRBV25-1 and TRBJ2-3; the D gene is unclear. CDR3 sequence: CASSESGPSTDTQYF. The DNA reads as follows: TGTGCCAGCAGTGAATCAGGTCCTAGCACAGATACGCAGTATTTT. Extended through the reference TRBV25-1 and TRBJ2-3 proteins, this CDR3 yields the full variable domain: EADIYQTPRYLVIGTGKKITLECSQTMGHDKMYWYQQDPGMELHLIHYSYGVNSTEKGDLSSESTVSRIRTEHFPLTLESARPSHTSQYLCASSESGPSTDTQYFGPGTRLTVL.